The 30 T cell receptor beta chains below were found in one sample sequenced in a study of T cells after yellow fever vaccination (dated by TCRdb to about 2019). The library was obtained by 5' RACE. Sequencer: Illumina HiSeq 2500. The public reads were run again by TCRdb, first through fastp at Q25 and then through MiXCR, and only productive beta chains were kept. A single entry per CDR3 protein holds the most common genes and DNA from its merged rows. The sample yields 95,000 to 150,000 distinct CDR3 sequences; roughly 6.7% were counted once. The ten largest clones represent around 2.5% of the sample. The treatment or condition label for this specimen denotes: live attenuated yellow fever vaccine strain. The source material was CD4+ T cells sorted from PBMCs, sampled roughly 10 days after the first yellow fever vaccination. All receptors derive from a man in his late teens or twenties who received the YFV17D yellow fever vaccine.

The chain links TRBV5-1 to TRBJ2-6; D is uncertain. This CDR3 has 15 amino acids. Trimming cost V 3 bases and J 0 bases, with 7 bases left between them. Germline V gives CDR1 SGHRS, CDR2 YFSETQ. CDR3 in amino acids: CASSSGFSGANVLTF. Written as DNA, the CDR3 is TGCGCCAGCAGCTCGGGCTTCTCTGGGGCCAACGTCCTGACTTTC.

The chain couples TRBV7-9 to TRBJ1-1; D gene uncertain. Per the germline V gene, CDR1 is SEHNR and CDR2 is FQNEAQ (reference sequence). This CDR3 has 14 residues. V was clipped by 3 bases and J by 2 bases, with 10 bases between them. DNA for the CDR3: TGTGCCAGCAGCTTCGGCGCCGTCAACACTGAAGCTTTCTTT. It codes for CASSFGAVNTEAFF.

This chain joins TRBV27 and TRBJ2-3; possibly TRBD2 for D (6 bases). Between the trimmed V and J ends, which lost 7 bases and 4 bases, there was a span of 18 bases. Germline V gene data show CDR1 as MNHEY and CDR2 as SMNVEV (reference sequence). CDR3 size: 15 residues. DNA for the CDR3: TGTGCCAGCAACCCCGGGACTCATCGTCCAGATACGCAGTATTTT. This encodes CASNPGTHRPDTQYF.

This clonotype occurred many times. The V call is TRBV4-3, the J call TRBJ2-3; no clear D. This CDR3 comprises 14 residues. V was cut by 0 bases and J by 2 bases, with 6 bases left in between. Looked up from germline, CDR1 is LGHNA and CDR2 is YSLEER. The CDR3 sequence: CASSQEPFTDTQYF. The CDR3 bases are TGCGCCAGCAGCCAAGAACCGTTCACAGATACGCAGTATTTT.

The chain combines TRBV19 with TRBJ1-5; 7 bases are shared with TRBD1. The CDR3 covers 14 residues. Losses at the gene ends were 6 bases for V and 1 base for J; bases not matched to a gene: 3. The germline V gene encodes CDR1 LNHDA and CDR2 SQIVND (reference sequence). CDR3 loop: CASRVTGSNQPQHF. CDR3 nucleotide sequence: TGTGCCAGTAGGGTGACAGGGAGCAATCAGCCCCAGCATTTT.

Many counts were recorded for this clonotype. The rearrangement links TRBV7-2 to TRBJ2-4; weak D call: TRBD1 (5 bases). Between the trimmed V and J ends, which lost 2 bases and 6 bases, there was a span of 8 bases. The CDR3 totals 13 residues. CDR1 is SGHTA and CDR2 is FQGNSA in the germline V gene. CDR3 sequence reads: CASSLQGGNIQYF. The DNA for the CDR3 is TGTGCCAGCAGCTTACAGGGTGGAAACATTCAGTACTTC.

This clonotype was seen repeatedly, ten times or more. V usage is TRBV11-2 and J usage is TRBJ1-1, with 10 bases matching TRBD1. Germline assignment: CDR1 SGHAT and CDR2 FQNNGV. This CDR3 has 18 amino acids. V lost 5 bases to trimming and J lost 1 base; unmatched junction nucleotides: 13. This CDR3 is CASSPLVGTGVTNTEAFF. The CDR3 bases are TGTGCCAGCAGCCCATTAGTGGGGACAGGGGTTACGAACACTGAAGCTTTCTTT.

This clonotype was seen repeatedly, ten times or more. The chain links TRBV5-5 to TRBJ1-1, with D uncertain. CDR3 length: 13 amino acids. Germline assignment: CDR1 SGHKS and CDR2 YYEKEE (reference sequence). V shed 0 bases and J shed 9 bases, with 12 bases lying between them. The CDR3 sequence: CASSLDGTAKAFF. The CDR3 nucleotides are TGTGCCAGCAGCTTGGACGGAACCGCAAAAGCTTTCTTT.

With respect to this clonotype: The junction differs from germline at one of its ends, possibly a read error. Here the CDR3 reads CASSELWNEKFF. CDR3 DNA sequence: TGTGCCAGCAGTGAGTTGTGGAATGAGAAGTTCTTC. This sequence joins TRBV10-3 and TRBJ2-1, with D unclear. CDR1 ENHRY and CDR2 SYGVKD come from the germline V gene. This CDR3 contains 12 residues.

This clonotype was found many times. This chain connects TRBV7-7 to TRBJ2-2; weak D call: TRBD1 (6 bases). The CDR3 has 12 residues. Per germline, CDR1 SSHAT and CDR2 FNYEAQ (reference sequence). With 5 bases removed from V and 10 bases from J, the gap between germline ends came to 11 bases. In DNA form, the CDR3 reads TGTGCCAGCAGCGTACAGGGTTTGGAGCTGTTTTTT. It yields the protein CASSVQGLELFF.

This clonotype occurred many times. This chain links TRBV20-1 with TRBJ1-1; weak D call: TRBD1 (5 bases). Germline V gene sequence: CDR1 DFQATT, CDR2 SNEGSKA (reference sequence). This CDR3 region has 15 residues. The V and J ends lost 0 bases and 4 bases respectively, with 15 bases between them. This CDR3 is CSARDFGGGGTEAFF. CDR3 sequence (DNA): TGCAGTGCTAGAGATTTCGGCGGGGGAGGCACTGAAGCTTTCTTT.

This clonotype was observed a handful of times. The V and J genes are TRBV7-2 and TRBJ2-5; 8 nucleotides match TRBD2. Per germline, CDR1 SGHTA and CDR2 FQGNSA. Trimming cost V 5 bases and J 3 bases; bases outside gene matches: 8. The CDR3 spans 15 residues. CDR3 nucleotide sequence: TGTGCCAGCAGCCTCGGGGGGGCTCTTAAAGAGACCCAGTACTTC. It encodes CASSLGGALKETQYF.

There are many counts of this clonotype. CDR3 nucleotides: TGCAGTGCTCAAGCCTTTAGCAATCAGCCCCAGCATTTT. It codes for CSAQAFSNQPQHF. The chain joins TRBV20-1 to TRBJ1-5; D remains unclear. The ends were cut back, 5 bases at V and 0 bases at J, with 8 bases in the middle. The CDR3 loop spans 13 amino acids. Germline CDR1 reads DFQATT; CDR2 reads SNEGSKA (reference sequence).

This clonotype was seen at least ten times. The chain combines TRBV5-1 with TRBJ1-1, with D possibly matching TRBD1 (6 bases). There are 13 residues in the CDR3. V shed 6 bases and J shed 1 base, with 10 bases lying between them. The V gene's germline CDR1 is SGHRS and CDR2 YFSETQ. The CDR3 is CASKVQGNTEAFF. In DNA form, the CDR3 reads TGCGCCAGCAAGGTACAGGGGAACACTGAAGCTTTCTTT.

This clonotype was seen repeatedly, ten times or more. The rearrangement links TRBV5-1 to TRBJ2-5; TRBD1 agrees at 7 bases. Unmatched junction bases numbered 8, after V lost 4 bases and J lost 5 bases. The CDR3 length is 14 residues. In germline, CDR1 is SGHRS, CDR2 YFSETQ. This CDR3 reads CASSSSTGDETQYF. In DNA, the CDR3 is TGCGCCAGCAGCAGCTCCACAGGGGATGAGACCCAGTACTTC.

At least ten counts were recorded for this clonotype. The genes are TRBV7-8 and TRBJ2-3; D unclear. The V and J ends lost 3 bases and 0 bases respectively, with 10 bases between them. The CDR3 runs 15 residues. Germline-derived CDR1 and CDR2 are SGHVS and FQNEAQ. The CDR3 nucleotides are TGTGCCAGCAGCTTTTCTAGTGCTAGCACAGATACGCAGTATTTT. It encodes CASSFSSASTDTQYF.

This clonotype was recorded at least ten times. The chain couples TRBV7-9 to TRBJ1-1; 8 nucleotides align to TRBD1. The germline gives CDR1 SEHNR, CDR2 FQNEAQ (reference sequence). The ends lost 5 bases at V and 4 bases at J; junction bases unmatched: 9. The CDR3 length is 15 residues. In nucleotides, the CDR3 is TGTGCCAGCAGCGCCTGGACAGGGTTTGGCACTGAAGCTTTCTTT. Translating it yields CASSAWTGFGTEAFF.

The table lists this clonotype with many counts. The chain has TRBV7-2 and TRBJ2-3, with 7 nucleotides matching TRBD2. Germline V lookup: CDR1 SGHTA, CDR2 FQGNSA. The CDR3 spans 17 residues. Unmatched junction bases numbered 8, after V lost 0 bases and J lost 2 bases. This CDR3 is CASSLARPGLPTDTQYF. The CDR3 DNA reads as TGTGCCAGCAGCTTAGCGCGGCCGGGACTACCCACAGATACGCAGTATTTT.

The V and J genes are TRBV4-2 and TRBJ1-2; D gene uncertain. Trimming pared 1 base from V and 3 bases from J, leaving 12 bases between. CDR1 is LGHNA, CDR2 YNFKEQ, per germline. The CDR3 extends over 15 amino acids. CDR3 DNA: TGTGCCAGCAGCCAAGGACCCGAGCCCTACTATGGCTACACCTTC. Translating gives CASSQGPEPYYGYTF.

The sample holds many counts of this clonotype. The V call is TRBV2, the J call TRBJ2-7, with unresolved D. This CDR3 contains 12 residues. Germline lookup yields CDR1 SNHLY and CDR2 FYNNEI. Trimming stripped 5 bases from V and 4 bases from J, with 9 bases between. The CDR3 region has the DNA TGTGCCAGCAGTTACGGAAAATACGAGCAGTACGTC. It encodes CASSYGKYEQYV.

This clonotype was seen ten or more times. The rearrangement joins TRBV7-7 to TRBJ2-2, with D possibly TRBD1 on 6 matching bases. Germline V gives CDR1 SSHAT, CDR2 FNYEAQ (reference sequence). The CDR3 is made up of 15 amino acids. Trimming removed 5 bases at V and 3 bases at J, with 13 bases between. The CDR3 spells CASSPGQGYTGELFF. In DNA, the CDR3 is TGTGCCAGCAGCCCCGGCCAGGGGTACACCGGGGAGCTGTTTTTT.

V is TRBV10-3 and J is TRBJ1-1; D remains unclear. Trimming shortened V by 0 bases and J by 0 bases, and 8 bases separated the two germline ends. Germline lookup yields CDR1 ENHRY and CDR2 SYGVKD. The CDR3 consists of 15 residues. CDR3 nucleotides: TGTGCCATCAGTGAGTCGCGGCCGATGAACACTGAAGCTTTCTTT. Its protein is CAISESRPMNTEAFF.

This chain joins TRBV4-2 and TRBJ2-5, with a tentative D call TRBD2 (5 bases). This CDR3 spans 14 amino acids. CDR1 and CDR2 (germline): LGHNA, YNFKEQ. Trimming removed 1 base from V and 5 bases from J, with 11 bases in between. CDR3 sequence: CASSQVTRRETQYF. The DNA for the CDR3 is TGTGCCAGCAGCCAAGTTACTAGAAGGGAGACCCAGTACTTC.

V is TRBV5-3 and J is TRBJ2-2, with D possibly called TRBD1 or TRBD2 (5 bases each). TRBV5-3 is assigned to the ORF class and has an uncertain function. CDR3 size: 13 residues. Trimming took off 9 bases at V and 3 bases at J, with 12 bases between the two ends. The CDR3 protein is CAMGPGHTGELFF. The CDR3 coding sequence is TGTGCCATGGGCCCGGGGCACACCGGGGAGCTGTTTTTT.

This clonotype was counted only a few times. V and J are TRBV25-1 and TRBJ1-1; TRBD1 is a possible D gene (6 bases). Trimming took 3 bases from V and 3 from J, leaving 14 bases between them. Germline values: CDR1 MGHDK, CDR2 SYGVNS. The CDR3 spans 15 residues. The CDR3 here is CASSESRGWDTEAFF. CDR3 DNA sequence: TGTGCCAGCAGTGAGTCCAGGGGATGGGACACTGAAGCTTTCTTT. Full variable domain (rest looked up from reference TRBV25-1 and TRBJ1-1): EADIYQTPRYLVIGTGKKITLECSQTMGHDKMYWYQQDPGMELHLIHYSYGVNSTEKGDLSSESTVSRIRTEHFPLTLESARPSHTSQYLCASSESRGWDTEAFFGQGTRLTVV.

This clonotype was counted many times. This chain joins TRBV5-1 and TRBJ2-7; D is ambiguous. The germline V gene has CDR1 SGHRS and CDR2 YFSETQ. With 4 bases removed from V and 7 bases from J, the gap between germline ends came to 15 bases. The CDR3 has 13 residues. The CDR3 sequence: CASSLLVNDEQYF. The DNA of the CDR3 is TGCGCCAGCAGCCTCCTAGTGAATGATGAGCAGTACTTC.

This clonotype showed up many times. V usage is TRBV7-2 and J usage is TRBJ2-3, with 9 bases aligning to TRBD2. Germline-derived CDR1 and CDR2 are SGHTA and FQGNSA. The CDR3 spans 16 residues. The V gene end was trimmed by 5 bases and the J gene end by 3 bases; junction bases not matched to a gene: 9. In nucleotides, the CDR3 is TGTGCCAGCAGCACCCGTCTAGCGGGGATGACAGATACGCAGTATTTT. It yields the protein CASSTRLAGMTDTQYF.

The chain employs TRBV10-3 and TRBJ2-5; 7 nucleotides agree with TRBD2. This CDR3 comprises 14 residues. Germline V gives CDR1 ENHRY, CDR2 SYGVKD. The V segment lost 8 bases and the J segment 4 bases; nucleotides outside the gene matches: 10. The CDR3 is CAILGEGAGETQYF. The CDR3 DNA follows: TGTGCCATCCTAGGGGAGGGCGCGGGAGAGACCCAGTACTTC.

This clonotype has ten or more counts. CDR3 bases: TGTGCCAGCAGCTTAGCGGGACTAGCGGGGTCAATCAATGAGCAGTTCTTC. Protein sequence: CASSLAGLAGSINEQFF. The gene calls are TRBV7-2 and TRBJ2-1; 13 positions agree with TRBD2. The CDR3 is 17 residues long. CDR1 SGHTA and CDR2 FQGNSA come from the germline V gene. The V gene end was trimmed by 0 bases and the J gene end by 6 bases; junction bases not matched to a gene: 5.

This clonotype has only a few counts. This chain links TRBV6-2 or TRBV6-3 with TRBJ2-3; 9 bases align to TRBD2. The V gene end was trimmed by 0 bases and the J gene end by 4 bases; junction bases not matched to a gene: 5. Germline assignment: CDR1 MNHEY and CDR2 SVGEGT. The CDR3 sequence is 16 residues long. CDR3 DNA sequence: TGTGCCAGCAGTTACTCGGAGCGGGGGGACCCAGATACGCAGTATTTT. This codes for CASSYSERGDPDTQYF.